This paragraph reports one T cell receptor (beta chain). Its antigen is still unknown. These data are taken from a study of radiotherapy plus CTLA-4 blockade in lung cancer. The CDR3 has 14 residues. V lost 4 bases and J 4 bases, leaving 13 bases between the germline ends. Germline loops: CDR1 SEHNR, CDR2 FQNEAQ (reference sequence). Focal radiation with ipilimumab CTLA-4 blockade was given to patients with chemo-refractory metastatic non-small-cell lung cancer. Repertoires were generated with immunoSEQ multiplex PCR, while TCRdb's copy carries only in-frame clones and drops some. The table has about 15,000 clones, 72% seen once. Study observations and caveats: Among reported predictors of response, early blood T cell clone dynamics with interferon-beta performed best. In blood, tumor-derived TCR clones expanded after radiotherapy plus ipilimumab.

The gene calls are TRBV7-9 and TRBJ1-2, with D possibly matching TRBD1 (5 bases). This clonotype was sampled from a human donor with non-small cell lung cancer whose response to radiotherapy plus ipilimumab could not be evaluated. The sample was peripheral blood, taken from a patient treated with radiotherapy plus ipilimumab. CDR3 protein: CASSSWGKAYGYTF. In DNA, the CDR3 is TGTGCCAGCAGCTCCTGGGGCAAGGCCTATGGCTACACCTTC.